This passage covers 12 T cell receptor beta chains from one sample sequenced in a study of OX40 agonist ivuxolimab in advanced cancers. Libraries were prepared through the immunoSEQ multiplex PCR assay. What TCRdb holds here is the immuneACCESS table cut down to in-frame rearrangements. Part of the clones is not present; checked against another copy, under half of the missing clones reflect an unresolved V gene, and the others are unexplained. Here the sample has 50,000 to 70,000 clones; roughly nine tenths occur a single time. 13% to 15% of the sample goes to the ten largest clones. Sequences were derived from CD4+ or CD8+ T cells sorted from blood, sampled in a trial of the OX40 agonist ivuxolimab. The receptors were gathered from an adult with an advanced solid tumor such as melanoma, head and neck, liver or kidney cancer.

The chain carries TRBV7-9 and TRBJ1-5; the D gene is possibly TRBD1 (6 bases). The V end was cut by 4 bases, the J end by 7 bases, with 14 bases between. Germline CDR1 reads SEHNR; CDR2 reads FQNEAQ (reference sequence). The CDR3 runs 14 residues. CDR3 loop: CASSSDTGFQPQHF. CDR3 DNA sequence: TGTGCCAGCAGCTCGGATACAGGGTTCCAGCCCCAGCATTTT.

The chain joins TRBV30 to TRBJ1-6; 9 bases align to TRBD1. The CDR3 sequence is 13 residues long. V trimming: 5 bases; J trimming: 9 bases; junction bases outside the gene matches: 5. Germline V gene lookup returns CDR1 GTSNPN and CDR2 SVGIG (reference sequence). The CDR3, as DNA: TGTGCCTGGGCCGGGACAGGGTCTTCACCCCTCCACTTT. Its protein is CAWAGTGSSPLHF.

The chain carries TRBV4-1 and TRBJ1-6, with no clear D. The CDR3 sequence is 13 residues long. V lost 1 base, J lost 13 bases, and 11 bases lay in between. Germline loops: CDR1 MGHRA, CDR2 YSYEKL. CDR3 loop: CASSQAYPPPLHF. Here the CDR3 DNA reads TGCGCCAGCAGCCAAGCCTACCCCCCTCCCCTCCACTTT.

The chain couples TRBV7-9 to TRBJ2-7; D gene unclear. This CDR3 has 14 amino acids. The ends were cut back, 3 bases at V and 2 bases at J, with 11 bases in the middle. Germline V gene data show CDR1 as SEHNR and CDR2 as FQNEAQ (reference sequence). The CDR3 nucleotides are TGTGCCAGCAGCTTGTCCGCAACTACCTACGAGCAGTACTTC. Protein sequence: CASSLSATTYEQYF.

The CDR3 DNA is TGTGCCAGCAGCTTAGATCGGCAGGGTCTGGGCACAGATACGCAGTATTTT. Amino acid sequence: CASSLDRQGLGTDTQYF. V gene TRBV11-3 combines with J gene TRBJ2-3; maybe TRBD1 (5 bases). Trimming removed 0 bases at V and 1 base at J, with 14 bases between. Germline assignment: CDR1 SGHNT and CDR2 YENEEA. This CDR3 has 17 residues.

V gene TRBV19 combines with J gene TRBJ2-6; a possible D gene is TRBD2 (5 bases). CDR3 length: 15 residues. V lost 3 bases, J lost 4 bases, and 10 bases lay in between. Germline CDR1 LNHDA, CDR2 SQIVND (reference sequence). DNA for the CDR3: TGTGCCAGTAGTATTGGACTCGCGGGGGCCAACGTCCTGACTTTC. Translation gives CASSIGLAGANVLTF.

The chain carries TRBV4-1 and TRBJ1-5; 9 bases map to TRBD1. The CDR3 totals 16 residues. Germline lookup yields CDR1 MGHRA and CDR2 YSYEKL. V shed 4 bases and J 2 bases; nucleotides not matched to a gene: 6. CDR3 amino acids: CASSPEDRGGNQPQHF. CDR3 DNA: TGCGCCAGCAGCCCGGAGGACAGGGGAGGCAATCAGCCCCAGCATTTT.

This clone was recorded a few times. The rearrangement uses TRBV6-5 and TRBJ2-5, with 14 positions matching TRBD2. The CDR3 totals 14 residues. The V and J ends lost 10 bases and 2 bases, in that order; junction bases with no gene match: 3. Germline V gene lookup returns CDR1 MNHEY and CDR2 SVGAGI. The CDR3 bases are TGTGCCACGGGACTAGCGGGGGTACAAGAGACCCAGTACTTC. Protein sequence: CATGLAGVQETQYF.

The V call is TRBV7-8, the J call TRBJ2-7; D unresolved. The CDR3 is made up of 13 amino acids. The V end lost 2 bases, the J end lost 2 bases, and 7 bases lay between the germline ends. Per germline, CDR1 SGHVS and CDR2 FQNEAQ. CDR3 loop: CASSLYSAYEQYF. CDR3 nucleotides: TGTGCCAGCAGCTTATACTCTGCCTACGAGCAGTACTTC.

V is TRBV27 and J is TRBJ2-1; 9 bases are shared with TRBD2. This CDR3 is 16 amino acids long. Germline lookup yields CDR1 MNHEY and CDR2 SMNVEV (reference sequence). The ends lost 6 bases at V and 4 bases at J; junction bases unmatched: 10. In nucleotides, the CDR3 is TGTGCCAGCAGCCTCTCGGCTAGCGGGGTGTACAATGAGCAGTTCTTC. As protein: CASSLSASGVYNEQFF.

This clone was found many times. Other DNA sequences in the sample encode the same CDR3. The V and J genes are TRBV5-1 and TRBJ2-7; possibly TRBD1 for D (6 bases). Germline-derived CDR1 and CDR2 are SGHRS and YFSETQ. The CDR3 has 12 residues. Trimming took off 1 base at V and 7 bases at J, with 9 bases between the two ends. CDR3 region: CASSLTGREQYF. The CDR3 DNA reads as TGCGCCAGCAGCTTGACAGGGCGGGAGCAGTACTTC.

This chain uses TRBV5-1 with TRBJ2-7, with a possible D match to TRBD2 (5 bases). The ends were cut back, 0 bases at V and 12 bases at J, with 16 bases in the middle. CDR1 is SGHRS, CDR2 YFSETQ, per germline. The CDR3 spans 13 residues. In DNA, the CDR3 is TGCGCCAGCAGCTTGGCGTCTAGCCCCCCAATGTACTTC. Translation gives CASSLASSPPMYF. The full variable domain, completed using reference TRBV5-1 and TRBJ2-7, is KAGVTQTPRYLIKTRGQQVTLSCSPISGHRSVSWYQQTPGQGLQFLFEYFSETQRNKGNFPGRFSGRQFSNSRSEMNVSTLELGDSALYLCASSLASSPPMYFGPGTRLTVT.